This TCR beta chain was sequenced during a study of response to subunit inactivated influenza vaccine. TCRdb passed the RT-PCR reads through MiXCR, listing each CDR3 protein once. This table has over 150,000 distinct CDR3 sequences, about 10% appearing once. This clonotype was detected many times. Its antigen is undetermined. Study-wide results and limits: The authors proposed limited new T cell recruitment per seasonal influenza vaccination.

This clonotype was sampled from a man aged 50-75 years who received an inactivated influenza vaccine. The sample consisted of CD8+ T cells sorted from PBMCs, taken about 24 months after vaccination.

The CDR3 nucleotides read TGTGCCAGCAGTGACAGGGGATATACGCAGTATTTT. It translates to CASSDRGYTQYF. The rearrangement joins TRBV12-3 or TRBV12-4 to TRBJ2-3; 8 positions match TRBD1. The CDR3 covers 12 residues. The J segment lost 7 bases and the V segment lost 5 bases, leaving 2 bases of the junction unmatched.